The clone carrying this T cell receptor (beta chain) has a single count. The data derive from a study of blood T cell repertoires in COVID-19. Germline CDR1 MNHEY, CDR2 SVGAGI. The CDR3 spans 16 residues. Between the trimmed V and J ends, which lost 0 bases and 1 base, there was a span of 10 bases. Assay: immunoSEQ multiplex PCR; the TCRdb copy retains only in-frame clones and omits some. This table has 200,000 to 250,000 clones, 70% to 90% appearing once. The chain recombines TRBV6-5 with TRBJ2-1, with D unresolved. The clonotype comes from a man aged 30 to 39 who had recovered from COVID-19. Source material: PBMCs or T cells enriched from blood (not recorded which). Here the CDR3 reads CASSYSSSFSYNEQFF. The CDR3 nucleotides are TGTGCCAGCAGTTACTCTTCGAGTTTTTCCTACAATGAGCAGTTCTTC.